The clone carrying this TCR beta chain was picked up a small number of times. V dropped 7 bases and J dropped 10 bases, with 17 bases sitting between them. CDR3 length: 13 residues. This entry belongs to a study of blood T cells in healthy people across ages. Alongside a J-beta primer mix, a sample-barcoded 5' primer served in a second PCR lasting roughly 6 to 12 cycles. Each cDNA molecule carried a tag from a template-switch adaptor that contained 12 random nucleotides. One entry per CDR3 protein results from TCRdb running MiXCR on the 5' RACE reads. The data show around 800,000 distinct CDR3 sequences, roughly 25% seen once. These data were likewise used in another study, on T cells of mothers and their children.

This chain links TRBV12-3 or TRBV12-4 with TRBJ2-4, with D perhaps TRBD2 (6 bases). The sequence was obtained from a boy aged 5-17 years in good health. Sequencing input: blood. CDR3 in amino acids: CASTKAGRAIQYF. For the CDR3, the DNA is TGTGCCAGCACAAAGGCGGGGCGAGCTATTCAGTACTTC.